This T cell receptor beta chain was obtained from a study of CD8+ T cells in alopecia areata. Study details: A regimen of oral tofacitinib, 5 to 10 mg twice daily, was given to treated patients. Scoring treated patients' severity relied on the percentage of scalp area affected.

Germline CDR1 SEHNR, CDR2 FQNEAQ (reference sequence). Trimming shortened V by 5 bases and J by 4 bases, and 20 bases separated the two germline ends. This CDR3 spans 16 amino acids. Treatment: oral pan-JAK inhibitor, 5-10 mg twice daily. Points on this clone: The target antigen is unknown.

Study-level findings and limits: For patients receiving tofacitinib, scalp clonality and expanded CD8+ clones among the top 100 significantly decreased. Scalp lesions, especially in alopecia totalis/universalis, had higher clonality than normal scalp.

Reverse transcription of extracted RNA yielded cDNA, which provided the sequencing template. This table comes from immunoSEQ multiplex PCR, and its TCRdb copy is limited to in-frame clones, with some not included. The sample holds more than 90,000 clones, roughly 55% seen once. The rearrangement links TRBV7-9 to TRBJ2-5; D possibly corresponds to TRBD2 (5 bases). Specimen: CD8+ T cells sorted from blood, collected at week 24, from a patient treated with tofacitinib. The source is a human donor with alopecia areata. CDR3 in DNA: TGTGCCAGCAGCGAAAGACACGGAGGTCTTCTAGAGACCCAGTACTTC. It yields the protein CASSERHGGLLETQYF.